Listed here is a single TCR beta chain. What this receptor recognizes is not known. Base qualities are not at hand, and no much larger clone is one base apart. In the ViraFEST assay, PBMC were stimulated with viral peptide pools, and TCR sequencing was then used to find antigen-specific CD4+ T cell clonotypes based on their expansion. After about 9 days of culture, CD4+ T cells were isolated with the EasySep CD4+ T cell isolation kit. Healthy vaccine recipients had no prior SARS-CoV-2 infection, confirmed by negative nucleocapsid antibodies before and after vaccination. Each well held around 2 million PBMC cultured in IMDM containing approximately 5% human AB serum, around 9.3 IU/ml IL-2 and gentamicin, along with 8 to 10 ug/ml peptides. Half of the culture medium was replaced with fresh IL-2-containing medium on days 3 and 7. Unless noted otherwise, every peptide stimulation condition was cultured in triplicate wells. PBMC were separated from whole blood using Ficoll-Paque Plus gradient centrifugation and were then either cryopreserved at -140C or used fresh. The overlapping peptide pools covered the spike proteins of SARS-CoV-2 and of the common cold coronaviruses HCoV-NL63, HCoV-OC43 and HCoV-229E. The QIAamp micro DNA kit was used to extract genomic DNA from the cultured CD4+ T cells.

The library was built by means of the immunoSEQ multiplex PCR assay. DNA from the cultured, isolated CD4+ T cells was subjected to TCR beta CDR3 sequencing. The authors' pipeline ran thus. The analysis removed non-productive TCR sequences, trimmed reads to the CDR3 region, and retained only CDR3s that were 7 or more amino acids long. Antigen-specific clonotypes were identified using the MANAFEST web app by comparison of expansion in peptide wells against reference cultures. To be called positive, a clone needed expansion at FDR<0.05 compared with the reference and with all other wells, an odds ratio greater than 5, and a frequency greater than 0.1% in two replicate wells. A clonotype was defined as cross-reactive if the clonotype was significantly expanded both in SARS-CoV-2 spike wells and in at least one common cold coronavirus spike condition. Using the stringdist R package, CDR3 similarity was measured by Levenshtein distance, and unrooted trees were constructed with ape in R 3.6.1. This is the immuneACCESS table as TCRdb keeps it, with only in-frame sequences that have V and J called. A part of the clones is gone; compared with another copy, unresolved V genes explain less than half, and the rest is unexplained. The V and J calls and the clone size are those of that table, but D and trimming were determined from the DNA. The table for this sample lists about 41,000 clones; 70% to 85% of them were counted only once. Jointly, the top ten make up about 3% of the sample.

The sample comes from a study of vaccination effects on CD4 cells after COVID-19 (dated by TCRdb to between 2021 and 2022). For the study in its entirety: Two doses of either the BNT162b2 or the mRNA-1273 mRNA SARS-CoV-2 vaccine were administered to participants. The Oncomine TCR Beta short-read assay on an Illumina iSeq 100 was used to sequence cultures from other donors in the study. The study compared SARS-CoV-2 spike-specific CD4+ TCR repertoires before and after mRNA vaccination in COVID-19 convalescent patients and infection-naive vaccine recipients. A total of more than 8 COVID-19 convalescent patients and several SARS-CoV-2-naive healthy vaccine recipients were included in the full study. Study-level results and caveats: Among healthy vaccine recipients, nearly all vaccine-induced clones were SARS-CoV-2 mono-reactive, and just 1 of 255 was cross-reactive with common cold coronaviruses. The study was limited by a small number of convalescent patients, and early post-infection timepoints were lacking. At late post-vaccination timepoints, both infection-induced and vaccine-induced clones showed marked clonal contraction, consistent with waning T cell responses.

This sequence originates from a human donor who received a COVID-19 vaccine. Sequences were derived from CD4+ T cells from PBMCs cultured with HCoV-NL63 spike peptides, sampled before COVID-19 vaccination. In the paper's terms, the cell subset or site label means: HCoV-NL63 spike overlapping peptide pool stimulation.

Here is the DNA: TGTGCCACGACCGGGACAGGGGTGTTTCCCGGGGAGCTGTTTTTT. It is translated as CATTGTGVFPGELFF. The rearranged segments are TRBV15 and TRBJ2-2, with 10 central nucleotides matching TRBD1. Unmatched junction bases come to 10, with V trimmed by 9 bases and J by 6 bases. The CDR1 and CDR2 encoded by the germline V gene (reference sequence) are LNHNV and YYDKDF. The CDR3 runs 15 amino acids, cysteine and phenylalanine included. Left in the record is the CDR3 DNA by itself, 45 bases read in frame from the first base.